This section outlines one TCR beta chain sequence together with its context. Its antigen is still unknown. TCRdb called the 5' RACE reads again in MiXCR, with one record for every CDR3 protein. The sample records fewer than 200,000 distinct CDR3 sequences, approximately 20% being singletons. These data belong to a study of CD8 T cells in ankylosing spondylitis. Study observations and caveats: In peripheral blood, disease-linked CD8+ clones occurred at relatively low frequencies. Previously reported in reactive arthritis synovial fluid and blood were some of the motif variants. What appeared characteristic of ankylosing spondylitis blood was a TCR beta motif of fewer than ten highly homologous variants.

The sample was blood, either unsorted or a sorted T cell fraction (not recorded which). This clonotype was obtained from a male donor with ankylosing spondylitis or in good health (not recorded which).

CDR3 region: CASSMRGSDVYGYTF. The CDR3 DNA reads as TGTGCCAGTAGTATGCGGGGCTCCGATGTATATGGCTACACCTTC. This sequence joins TRBV19 and TRBJ1-2; weak D call: TRBD1 (5 bases). The CDR3 spans 15 residues. Germline loops: CDR1 LNHDA, CDR2 SQIVND (reference sequence). Trimming stripped 3 bases from V and 5 bases from J, with 16 bases between.